This TCR beta chain was captured in a study of cytomegalovirus exposure and HLA in healthy donors. Study findings and constraints: Confirmation in vitro established that a few CMV-associated chains were specific for CMV antigens.

PCR employed 60 Vbeta and 13 Jbeta primers. Sequencing used immunoSEQ multiplex PCR; TCRdb keeps in-frame clones, though not all of them. The table lists 150,000 to 170,000 clones, 70% to 80% of them singletons, with 7.7% in the top ten. With V trimmed by 4 bases and J by 3 bases, 15 bases remained unmatched. The CDR3 has 18 amino acids. Looked up from germline, CDR1 is MNHNS and CDR2 is SASEGT. In regard to this clone: Its antigen is currently unknown.

V gene TRBV6-1 combines with J gene TRBJ1-2; 9 positions agree with TRBD1. Sequencing was performed on PBMCs. The source is a man under 40 in good health and CMV-seropositive. The CDR3 DNA sequence: TGTGCCAGCAGTGCAAAAATAAGATTGGGACAGGGATACTATGGCTACACCTTC. Protein sequence: CASSAKIRLGQGYYGYTF.